The 17 T cell receptor beta chains below all came from one sample that was sequenced in a study of shared clonotypes between healthy human individuals. Naivety among CD8 cells was defined by CD45RO negativity and positive CCR7 selection, thereby excluding terminally differentiated effector memory CD45RA+ cells. The assay was immunoSEQ multiplex PCR, and TCRdb's table has in-frame clones only and misses some. The sample has about 2 million clones; about 95% are singletons. Material for sequencing was naive CD8+ T cells sorted from blood. These receptors were taken from a man between 18 and 29 years old in good health.

The CDR3 sequence: CAISERLEMDNEQFF. CDR3 DNA: TGTGCCATCAGTGAGAGGTTAGAGATGGACAATGAGCAGTTCTTC. This sequence joins TRBV10-3 and TRBJ2-1; D remains unclear. The CDR3 contains 15 residues. The V end was cut by 2 bases, the J end by 5 bases, with 13 bases between. From germline, CDR1 is ENHRY and CDR2 SYGVKD.

The CDR3 here is CASSGAGIEETQYF. The CDR3 nucleotides are TGTGCCAGCAGTGGAGCAGGTATAGAAGAGACCCAGTACTTC. The rearrangement uses TRBV6-1 and TRBJ2-5; D is unresolved. Germline CDR1 MNHNS, CDR2 SASEGT. With 4 bases removed from V and 3 bases from J, the gap between germline ends came to 12 bases. There are 14 residues in the CDR3.

The CDR3 bases are TGTGCCAGCAGTGAAGCGCAAGGGGGCTTAGATGAAAAACTGTTTTTT. Its protein product is CASSEAQGGLDEKLFF. The gene calls are TRBV6-1 and TRBJ1-4; 7 bases map to TRBD1. J lost 6 bases, V lost 0 bases, and 7 bases had no gene match. Germline V gene lookup returns CDR1 MNHNS and CDR2 SASEGT. The CDR3 spans 16 residues.

The rearrangement joins TRBV4-3 to TRBJ1-6, with 7 bases that match TRBD1. The germline CDR1 and CDR2 sequences are LGHNA and YSLEER. The CDR3 runs to 16 residues. V dropped 0 bases and J dropped 4; count of bases not matched to a gene: 3. The CDR3, as DNA: TGCGCCAGCAGCCAAGATCTGACAGGGTATAATTCACCCCTCCACTTT. It specifies CASSQDLTGYNSPLHF.

This chain links TRBV9 with TRBJ2-2; D remains unclear. V was shortened by 0 bases and J by 4 bases, with 13 bases between the two germline ends. Germline lookup yields CDR1 SGDLS and CDR2 YYNGEE. The CDR3 runs to 16 residues. The CDR3 nucleotides read TGTGCCAGCAGCGTAGGGCTCCTGGGTGTCACCGGGGAGCTGTTTTTT. It is translated as CASSVGLLGVTGELFF.

CDR3 nucleotide sequence: TGTGCCAGAGTGGAGAGGAGATCCAAAAACATTCAGTACTTC. It is translated as CARVERRSKNIQYF. The chain is built from TRBV21-1 and TRBJ2-4; TRBD2 reflects the table's D call only, with no check against the DNA. TRBV21-1 is a pseudogene locus. CDR3 length: 14 residues.

This chain links TRBV19 with TRBJ1-5; possible D gene TRBD1, 5 bases. The CDR3 covers 15 residues. Trimming cost V 5 bases and J 3 bases, with 14 bases left between them. The germline gives CDR1 LNHDA, CDR2 SQIVND (reference sequence). This chain's CDR3 is CASSAMVRDNQPQHF. The CDR3 DNA reads TGTGCCAGTAGTGCCATGGTCAGGGACAATCAGCCCCAGCATTTT.

The chain has TRBV5-1 and TRBJ2-7; TRBD2 might be the D (5 bases). CDR3 length equals 15 residues. Germline CDR1 and CDR2: SGHRS and YFSETQ. V was shortened by 4 bases and J by 6 bases, with 20 bases between the two germline ends. The CDR3 nucleotides are TGCGCCAGCAGCCCCCCGGGATCCCCTTTTTTCGAGCAGTACTTC. This encodes CASSPPGSPFFEQYF.

The chain carries TRBV14 and TRBJ1-1; no firm D call. V lost 0 bases and J lost 4, with 6 bases in between. The CDR3 contains 13 residues. From germline, CDR1 is SGHDN and CDR2 FVKESK. The CDR3 DNA is TGTGCCAGCAGCCAAGAACGGAGCACTGAAGCTTTCTTT. Its protein is CASSQERSTEAFF.

In this sample, this clone turned up once. J is TRBJ2-5 and V is TRBV6-5; D unresolved. This CDR3 has 13 amino acids. Germline V gene sequence: CDR1 MNHEY, CDR2 SVGAGI. With 7 bases removed from V and 3 bases from J, the gap between germline ends came to 12 bases. The CDR3 loop is CASTDGLKETQYF. DNA for the CDR3: TGTGCCAGCACGGACGGGCTTAAAGAGACCCAGTACTTC.

Points on this clone: Other DNA sequences in the same sample also yield this CDR3. The chain employs TRBV13 and TRBJ2-7; D ambiguous. The CDR3 sequence is 13 residues long. CDR1 PRHDT and CDR2 FYEKMQ come from the germline V gene (reference sequence). Trimming left V 0 bases short and J 1 base short, with 4 bases between. The CDR3 here is CASSLGRSYEQYF. The CDR3 region has the DNA TGTGCCAGCAGCTTAGGGAGATCCTACGAGCAGTACTTC.

The genes are TRBV7-2 and TRBJ2-3; 8 nucleotides line up with TRBD2. CDR1 and CDR2 (germline): SGHTA, FQGNSA. V was clipped by 2 bases and J by 2 bases; unmatched bases: 3. CDR3 length equals 15 residues. CDR3 in amino acids: CASSLTSGYTDTQYF. The CDR3 bases are TGTGCCAGCAGCTTAACTAGCGGATACACAGATACGCAGTATTTT.

Notes on this clone: At one boundary the junction diverges from the germline segment, which might be a read error. The J gene is TRBJ2-5, the V gene TRBV7-7, with D uncertain. In germline, CDR1 is SSHAT, CDR2 FNYEAQ (reference sequence). This CDR3 comprises 13 residues. DNA of the CDR3: TGTGCTAGCAGCCCTGACCGCCAAGAGACCCAGTACTTC. Translation gives CASSPDRQETQYF.

The chain combines TRBV4-3 with TRBJ2-3, with 11 bases that match TRBD2. The V gene end was trimmed by 0 bases and the J gene end by 4 bases; junction bases not matched to a gene: 3. The CDR3 has 16 residues. Per the germline V gene, CDR1 is LGHNA and CDR2 is YSLEER. The CDR3 is CASSQELAGVADTQYF. The CDR3 DNA is TGCGCCAGCAGCCAAGAACTAGCGGGAGTTGCAGATACGCAGTATTTT.

As concerns this clone: The sample has other DNA sequences that encode this CDR3 too. This chain uses TRBV27 with TRBJ2-7; 7 bases agree with TRBD1. Germline V lookup: CDR1 MNHEY, CDR2 SMNVEV (reference sequence). J gave up 4 bases and V 1 base, and 4 bases lay outside the gene matches. The CDR3 covers 14 residues. The CDR3 is CASSLLGTVYEQYF. In DNA, the CDR3 is TGTGCCAGCAGTTTATTGGGGACAGTATACGAGCAGTACTTC.

This sequence joins TRBV5-6 and TRBJ2-5; TRBD2 might be the D (5 bases). The V gene lost 2 bases and the J gene lost 5 bases, with 16 bases spanning the gap. This CDR3 region has 15 residues. Per germline, CDR1 SGHDT and CDR2 YYEEEE. CDR3 DNA sequence: TGTGCCAGCAGCTTAATGGGAGCCCCAGTTGAGACCCAGTACTTC. Protein product: CASSLMGAPVETQYF.

This chain uses TRBV25-1 with TRBJ1-2, with D unclear. V dropped 5 bases and J dropped 0 bases, with 16 bases sitting between them. CDR1 and CDR2 from the germline V gene are MGHDK and SYGVNS. CDR3 length: 16 amino acids. The CDR3 DNA sequence: TGTGCCAGCAGTCTCATTAAGGTCCCTTCTAACTATGGCTACACCTTC. Amino acids: CASSLIKVPSNYGYTF.